What follows are 30 T cell receptor beta chains derived from one specimen sequenced in a study of blood T cell repertoires in COVID-19. Produced via immunoSEQ multiplex PCR; TCRdb's table is partial and in-frame only. The table has some 190,000 clones, 80% seen once. The specimen was PBMCs or T cells enriched from blood (not recorded which). The receptor set was obtained from a man between 25 and 39 years old with acute COVID-19.

The table lists this clone with many counts. The chain uses TRBV5-4 and TRBJ2-2; possibly TRBD1 for D (8 bases). V shed 4 bases and J shed 3 bases, with 16 bases lying between them. The germline CDR1 and CDR2 sequences are SGHNT and YYREEE (reference sequence). The CDR3 spans 16 residues. The CDR3 nucleotides read TGTGCCAGCAGCAAGGACAGGGAGGGGTACACCGGGGAGCTGTTTTTT. Its translation: CASSKDREGYTGELFF.

Regarding this clone: This specimen includes other DNA sequences encoding the same CDR3. The rearrangement links TRBV19 to TRBJ1-4, with 9 bases identical to TRBD1. V was pared by 4 bases and J by 7 bases, with 4 bases of the junction left unmatched. The CDR3 contains 14 residues. CDR1 is LNHDA, CDR2 SQIVND, per germline (reference sequence). CDR3 coding DNA: TGTGCCAGTAGTACCGGGACAGGGTCTGAAAAACTGTTTTTT. It specifies CASSTGTGSEKLFF. The whole variable domain, remainder taken from reference TRBV19 and TRBJ1-4, is DGGITQSPKYLFRKEGQNVTLSCEQNLNHDAMYWYRQDPGQGLRLIYYSQIVNDFQKGDIAEGYSVSREKKESFPLTVTSAQKNPTAFYLCASSTGTGSEKLFFGSGTQLSVL.

The V gene is TRBV9, the J gene TRBJ2-1, with 8 bases that match TRBD2. The CDR3 is 17 amino acids. The germline V gene encodes CDR1 SGDLS and CDR2 YYNGEE. Trimming took 1 base from V and 5 from J; bases not matched to a gene: 11. The CDR3 nucleotides read TGTGCCAGCAGCGTACAGACTCGGGGGGGCGCTAACAATGAGCAGTTCTTC. It translates to CASSVQTRGGANNEQFF.

The V and J genes are TRBV18 and TRBJ2-7; TRBD1 matches 9 bases. In germline, CDR1 is KGHSH, CDR2 LQKENI. Losses at the gene ends were 2 bases for V and 2 bases for J; bases not matched to a gene: 4. The CDR3 is 15 amino acids. CDR3 protein: CASSPLGTGTYEQYF. For the CDR3, the DNA is TGTGCCAGCTCACCATTAGGGACAGGGACCTACGAGCAGTACTTC.

Turning to this clone: Other DNA sequences in the sample encode the same CDR3. V is TRBV2 and J is TRBJ2-5, with 11 bases aligning to TRBD1. The CDR3 length is 13 residues. Trimming removed 6 bases from V and 4 bases from J; junction bases left unmatched: 1. The germline gives CDR1 SNHLY, CDR2 FYNNEI. This CDR3 is CASRGTGGETQYF. In DNA form, the CDR3 reads TGTGCCAGCAGGGGGACAGGGGGAGAGACCCAGTACTTC.

This chain uses TRBV18 with TRBJ2-7, with TRBD1 identical over 9 bases. The length of the CDR3 is 16 residues. Per germline, CDR1 KGHSH and CDR2 LQKENI. J gave up 4 bases and V 0 bases, and 7 bases lay outside the gene matches. The CDR3 loop is CASSPPIGTGRYEQYF. In nucleotides, the CDR3 is TGTGCCAGCTCACCACCGATAGGGACAGGGAGATACGAGCAGTACTTC.

This rearrangement joins TRBV5-1 to TRBJ2-7; 11 bases match TRBD1. Germline-derived CDR1 and CDR2 are SGHRS and YFSETQ. The CDR3 totals 14 residues. After removal of 7 bases from V and 3 bases from J, the junction contained 6 bases not matched to a gene. CDR3 in amino acids: CASEKGQGGYEQYF. In nucleotides, the CDR3 is TGCGCCAGCGAGAAGGGACAGGGGGGCTACGAGCAGTACTTC.

This chain links TRBV6-4 with TRBJ2-2, with D perhaps matching TRBD2 (7 bases). V lost 2 bases and J 2 bases, leaving 9 bases between the germline ends. This CDR3 contains 15 residues. CDR1 and CDR2 from the germline V gene are MRHNA and SNTAGT. The CDR3 is CASSDGGANTGELFF. The CDR3 coding sequence is TGTGCCAGCAGTGACGGGGGGGCCAACACCGGGGAGCTGTTTTTT.

The gene calls are TRBV15 and TRBJ2-3; 9 nucleotides agree with TRBD2. In germline, CDR1 is LNHNV, CDR2 YYDKDF (reference sequence). The V gene end was trimmed by 0 bases and the J gene end by 3 bases; junction bases not matched to a gene: 7. The CDR3 loop spans 17 amino acids. The chain's CDR3 is CATSREGRLAVTDTQYF. In DNA form, the CDR3 reads TGTGCCACCAGCAGAGAGGGGAGACTAGCGGTTACAGATACGCAGTATTTT.

This chain links TRBV2 with TRBJ2-2; D possibly corresponds to TRBD2 (6 bases). The CDR3 consists of 14 residues. The ends were cut back, 7 bases at V and 3 bases at J, with 12 bases in the middle. Germline CDR1 and CDR2: SNHLY and FYNNEI. The CDR3 DNA follows: TGTGCCAGCAAAGGGGACTCAGACACCGGGGAGCTGTTTTTT. Translation gives CASKGDSDTGELFF.

J is TRBJ1-1 and V is TRBV7-4; maybe TRBD1 (6 bases). Germline assignment: CDR1 SGHVT and CDR2 SQSDAQ. The CDR3 covers 13 residues. Trimming pared 11 bases from V and 4 bases from J, leaving 17 bases between. The CDR3 sequence is CALGEGECTEAFF. The CDR3 bases are TGTGCCCTAGGGGAGGGGGAATGCACTGAAGCTTTCTTT.

V and J are TRBV30 and TRBJ1-2; 8 bases agree with TRBD1. With V trimmed by 3 bases and J by 5 bases, 14 bases remained unmatched. CDR3 length: 16 amino acids. CDR1 and CDR2 from the germline V gene are GTSNPN and SVGIG (reference sequence). The CDR3 sequence is CAWSLTGGAKTYGYTF. CDR3 nucleotide sequence: TGTGCCTGGAGCCTAACAGGGGGGGCAAAGACGTATGGCTACACCTTC.

In this sample, this clone turned up once. V gene TRBV28 combines with J gene TRBJ2-1, with no clear D. The germline gives CDR1 MDHEN, CDR2 SYDVKM. The V gene lost 6 bases and the J gene lost 9 bases, with 9 bases spanning the gap. The CDR3 consists of 11 residues. The CDR3 bases are TGTGCCAGCAGCATGGCCCGTGAGCAGTTCTTC. This gives the protein CASSMAREQFF.

J is TRBJ2-7 and V is TRBV10-3, with 7 bases lining up with TRBD1. V was pared by 6 bases and J by 0 bases, with 2 bases of the junction left unmatched. Germline assignment: CDR1 ENHRY and CDR2 SYGVKD. The CDR3 contains 13 residues. CDR3 amino acids: CAIRGDSSYEQYF. Written as DNA, the CDR3 is TGTGCCATCAGAGGGGACAGCTCCTACGAGCAGTACTTC.

This clone was observed once. The chain joins TRBV9 to TRBJ2-3; no definite D call. CDR1 and CDR2 from the germline V gene are SGDLS and YYNGEE. Deletions cut 0 bases from V and 3 bases from J, with 11 bases between. CDR3 size: 15 residues. The CDR3 nucleotides read TGTGCCAGCAGCGTAGAACATGGAGTTACAGATACGCAGTATTTT. It encodes CASSVEHGVTDTQYF.

J is TRBJ2-5 and V is TRBV2; 10 bases are a match to TRBD1. The ends lost 6 bases at V and 4 bases at J; junction bases unmatched: 2. CDR3 size: 13 residues. Looked up from germline, CDR1 is SNHLY and CDR2 is FYNNEI. The CDR3 region has the DNA TGTGCCAGCAGGGACAGGGGGAGAGAGACCCAGTACTTC. Its protein product is CASRDRGRETQYF.

The V and J genes are TRBV3-1 (or the pseudogene TRBV3-2) and TRBJ2-2; D is possibly TRBD1 (5 bases). The CDR3 is 13 amino acids. V was shortened by 5 bases and J by 1 base, with 5 bases between the two germline ends. The V gene's germline CDR1 is LGHDT and CDR2 YNNKEL (reference sequence). The CDR3 DNA is TGTGCCAGCAGCGACAGGAACACCGGGGAGCTGTTTTTT. This codes for CASSDRNTGELFF.

This chain joins TRBV18 and TRBJ1-2; 10 bases agree with TRBD1. Germline V gene lookup returns CDR1 KGHSH and CDR2 LQKENI. The CDR3 runs to 15 residues. Trimming took 0 bases from V and 7 from J; bases not matched to a gene: 5. DNA for the CDR3: TGTGCCAGCTCACCACCCGTCGGGACAGGGGTTGGCTACACCTTC. Its translation is CASSPPVGTGVGYTF.

This clone was counted a few times. V usage is TRBV4-1 and J usage is TRBJ2-4, with 8 bases matching TRBD1. CDR3 length equals 16 residues. Trimming at V came to 7 bases and at J to 0 bases, leaving 8 bases not matched to a gene. Germline values: CDR1 MGHRA, CDR2 YSYEKL. Here the CDR3 reads CASTNPGGLAKNIQYF. The CDR3 DNA follows: TGCGCCAGCACTAATCCAGGGGGCCTAGCCAAAAACATTCAGTACTTC.

The chain links TRBV3-1 (or the pseudogene TRBV3-2) to TRBJ2-3; TRBD1 is a possible D gene (5 bases). This CDR3 region has 14 residues. CDR1 is LGHDT, CDR2 YNNKEL, per germline (reference sequence). V lost 0 bases to trimming and J lost 6 bases, with 10 bases between them. The DNA for the CDR3 is TGTGCCAGCAGCCAAGATAGCAGGGTTGATACGCAGTATTTT. Translation gives CASSQDSRVDTQYF.

The genes are TRBV28 and TRBJ1-1, with 7 bases identical to TRBD1. V dropped 5 bases and J dropped 6; count of bases not matched to a gene: 12. Germline V CDR1 and CDR2: MDHEN, SYDVKM. This CDR3 has 15 residues. CDR3 sequence reads: CASSPHDRVVPEAFF. The CDR3 DNA is TGTGCCAGCAGTCCGCACGACAGGGTAGTCCCTGAAGCTTTCTTT.

The rearrangement links TRBV27 to TRBJ2-7; D is unclear. Germline CDR1 MNHEY, CDR2 SMNVEV (reference sequence). The CDR3 consists of 14 residues. V lost 5 bases to trimming and J lost 5 bases, with 16 bases between them. The chain's CDR3 is CASSNTTGYDEQYF. Here the CDR3 DNA reads TGTGCCAGCAGTAACACGACTGGTTACGACGAGCAGTACTTC.

This chain connects TRBV27 to TRBJ2-3; 10 bases are a match to TRBD2. V shed 5 bases, J shed 3 bases, and the junction held 8 bases outside the gene matches. The germline V gene has CDR1 MNHEY and CDR2 SMNVEV (reference sequence). This CDR3 contains 16 residues. CDR3 sequence (DNA): TGTGCCAGCAGTCGACGCACGGGACTAGCGACAGATACGCAGTATTTT. Translated: CASSRRTGLATDTQYF.

J is TRBJ2-4 and V is TRBV6-5, with D maybe TRBD1 (6 bases). The length of the CDR3 is 14 residues. The V gene's germline CDR1 is MNHEY and CDR2 SVGAGI. Trimming stripped 7 bases from V and 6 bases from J, with 16 bases between. The CDR3 DNA follows: TGTGCCAGCAAGGGCCAGGGGCGTGGAAACATTCAGTACTTC. It translates to CASKGQGRGNIQYF.

The V and J genes are TRBV18 and TRBJ1-1; D may be TRBD1 (6 bases). V lost 5 bases, J lost 3 bases, and 16 bases lay in between. Germline values: CDR1 KGHSH, CDR2 LQKENI. This CDR3 is built from 15 residues. For the CDR3, the DNA is TGTGCCAGCTCATCTTCCCAGGGGAAGGACACTGAAGCTTTCTTT. Encoded protein: CASSSSQGKDTEAFF.

The gene calls are TRBV6-4 and TRBJ1-6; tentatively, D is TRBD1 (5 bases). Per germline, CDR1 MRHNA and CDR2 SNTAGT. V was trimmed by 3 bases and J by 15 bases, leaving 15 bases between them. The CDR3 length is 13 residues. The CDR3 nucleotides are TGTGCCAGCAGTGAGGTAGTCGGGGGGGTCCTCCACTTT. Its translation: CASSEVVGGVLHF.

The CDR3 DNA reads as TGTGCCAGTAGATCCCCAGGGGGCAGCTATGGCTACACCTTC. Translating it yields CASRSPGGSYGYTF. The chain joins TRBV19 to TRBJ1-2; 8 bases map to TRBD1. V was pared by 6 bases and J by 4 bases, with 7 bases of the junction left unmatched. Germline V lookup: CDR1 LNHDA, CDR2 SQIVND (reference sequence). This CDR3 region has 14 residues.

This clone was counted ten times or more. The chain employs TRBV19 and TRBJ2-7; D possibly corresponds to TRBD1 (6 bases). Per the germline V gene, CDR1 is LNHDA and CDR2 is SQIVND (reference sequence). The CDR3 is made up of 15 amino acids. V dropped 1 base and J dropped 4 bases, with 14 bases sitting between them. The CDR3: CASSIVLDSKYEQYF. For the CDR3, the DNA is TGTGCCAGTAGTATAGTCCTGGACAGTAAGTACGAGCAGTACTTC. Full variable domain (outside the CDR3, taken from reference TRBV19 and TRBJ2-7): DGGITQSPKYLFRKEGQNVTLSCEQNLNHDAMYWYRQDPGQGLRLIYYSQIVNDFQKGDIAEGYSVSREKKESFPLTVTSAQKNPTAFYLCASSIVLDSKYEQYFGPGTRLTVT.

The chain is built from TRBV6-4 and TRBJ1-5, with no clear D. V lost 6 bases to trimming and J lost 1 base, with 13 bases between them. Germline CDR1 MRHNA, CDR2 SNTAGT. CDR3 length: 15 amino acids. DNA of the CDR3: TGTGCCAGCAGAGACACACCTCAGAGCAATCAGCCCCAGCATTTT. This gives the protein CASRDTPQSNQPQHF.

The chain couples TRBV7-2 to TRBJ1-4; tentatively, D is TRBD1 (5 bases). V was clipped by 4 bases and J by 5 bases, with 8 bases between them. The CDR3 has 13 residues. CDR1 is SGHTA and CDR2 is FQGNSA in the germline V gene. For the CDR3, the DNA is TGTGCCAGCAGCTGGGGGGGGAATGAAAAACTGTTTTTT. Protein: CASSWGGNEKLFF.